These T cell receptor beta chains were read from a single sample in a study of blood T cell repertoires in COVID-19. This table comes from immunoSEQ multiplex PCR, and its TCRdb copy is limited to in-frame clones, with some not included. The sample shows about 250,000 clones, 70% to 90% of them seen only once. The specimen was PBMCs or T cells enriched from blood (not recorded which). These receptors came from a man younger than 30 who had recovered from COVID-19. Both conserved end residues are part of each CDR3. Fields, in order: clone size, J gene, V gene, D gene, CDR3 DNA, CDR3 protein. The D gene is left open where the match is weak. Size is omitted from some rows. Given values are once, few, many or a class for expanded clones.

size: -; J: TRBJ2-2; V: TRBV11-2; D: -; DNA: TGTGCCAGCAGGCCCCCACCGAGTGCGAACACCGGGGAGCTGTTTTTT; CDR3: CASRPPPSANTGELFF
size: -; J: TRBJ1-1; V: TRBV29-1; D: -; DNA: TGCAGCGTTTGGGTCACCGGCGCCCCGGAGGACACTGAAGCTTTCTTT; CDR3: CSVWVTGAPEDTEAFF
size: -; J: TRBJ2-2; V: TRBV5-4; D: -; DNA: TGTGCCAGCAGCTTGGCCACTAGGGTTGCCGGGGAGCTGTTTTTT; CDR3: CASSLATRVAGELFF
size: once; J: TRBJ2-3; V: TRBV9; D: TRBD2; DNA: TGTGCCAGCAGCGTAGCGACTAGCAGTACAGATACGCAGTATTTT; CDR3: CASSVATSSTDTQYF
size: -; J: TRBJ1-1; V: TRBV20-1; D: -; DNA: TGCAGTGCTAGTGTGGGGAGCACTGAAGCTTTCTTT; CDR3: CSASVGSTEAFF
size: -; J: TRBJ2-5; V: TRBV10-1; D: TRBD2; DNA: TGCGCCAGCAGTCAGACGGGAGGTGGGACCCAGTACTTC; CDR3: CASSQTGGGTQYF
size: -; J: TRBJ1-6; V: TRBV4-2; D: TRBD1; DNA: TGTGCCAGCAGCCCAGCCCCCTCGGGACAGGGAAATTCACCCCTCCACTTT; CDR3: CASSPAPSGQGNSPLHF
size: once; J: TRBJ2-1; V: TRBV11-2; D: TRBD2; DNA: TGTGCCAGCAGCTTAGATCATTTTTTCGGGGGGGCTTACAATGAGCAGTTCTTC; CDR3: CASSLDHFFGGAYNEQFF
size: -; J: TRBJ2-7; V: TRBV5-8; D: -; DNA: TGTGCCAGCAGCTTAGGACAGCTCAAGGCCTACGAGCAGTACTTC; CDR3: CASSLGQLKAYEQYF
size: -; J: TRBJ2-5; V: TRBV24-1; D: TRBD1; DNA: TGTGCCACCAGTGATTTGGGGGCAGGGGGTGAGGAGACCCAGTACTTC; CDR3: CATSDLGAGGEETQYF
size: -; J: TRBJ1-3; V: TRBV2; D: TRBD1; DNA: TGTGCCAACCATATCGGGACAGGGGGCTCTGGAAACACCATATATTTT; CDR3: CANHIGTGGSGNTIYF
size: -; J: TRBJ2-7; V: TRBV7-8; D: TRBD1; DNA: TGTGCCAGCAGCTTTCGACAGGGCAGCTTCTACGAGCAGTACTTC; CDR3: CASSFRQGSFYEQYF
size: -; J: TRBJ1-5; V: TRBV28; D: TRBD1; DNA: TGTGCCAGCAGTTGGGACAGGGGGCAAGGTGAATCCGTTCAGCCCCAGCATTTT; CDR3: CASSWDRGQGESVQPQHF